Following are 24 T cell receptor beta chains from one sample sequenced in a study of cytomegalovirus exposure and HLA in healthy donors. This PCR relied on a set of 60 Vbeta primers and 13 Jbeta primers. Sequencing was performed with immunoSEQ multiplex PCR; in TCRdb, only in-frame clones are kept and a portion is missing. This sample carries about 55,000 clones, around 82% of them seen once, and the ten largest clones take about 1.5%. Sequencing used PBMCs. These receptors came from a female donor in good health and CMV-seronegative.

The chain links TRBV5-1 to TRBJ2-5; D gene unclear. Trimming removed 0 bases at V and 4 bases at J, with 10 bases between. CDR1 is SGHRS, CDR2 YFSETQ, per germline. This CDR3 region has 14 residues. The CDR3 here is CASSLEMRGETQYF. CDR3 in DNA: TGCGCCAGCAGCTTGGAGATGAGAGGAGAGACCCAGTACTTC.

The chain recombines TRBV5-1 with TRBJ2-1, with TRBD2 matching 8 bases. With V trimmed by 3 bases and J by 0 bases, 11 bases remained unmatched. The germline gives CDR1 SGHRS, CDR2 YFSETQ. This CDR3 has 18 amino acids. CDR3 DNA sequence: TGCGCCAGCAGCTCCGGACTAGCCCAACTTAACTCCTACAATGAGCAGTTCTTC. This encodes CASSSGLAQLNSYNEQFF.

This clone was observed once. The rearrangement links TRBV10-3 to TRBJ1-1; unclear D gene. This CDR3 has 15 residues. The V and J ends lost 10 bases and 0 bases respectively, with 18 bases between them. Germline V CDR1 and CDR2: ENHRY, SYGVKD. The CDR3 loop is CATTREGSLNTEAFF. For the CDR3, the DNA is TGTGCCACCACGAGGGAGGGCTCCCTGAACACTGAAGCTTTCTTT.

The chain combines TRBV12-5 with TRBJ1-5; TRBD1 aligns across 10 bases. CDR1 is LGHNT and CDR2 is FRNRAP in the germline V gene. V trimming: 3 bases; J trimming: 5 bases; junction bases outside the gene matches: 1. The CDR3 loop spans 14 amino acids. The CDR3 nucleotides read TGTGCTAGTGGTTTAGGGACAGGGGATCAGCCCCAGCATTTT. Translation: CASGLGTGDQPQHF.

The chain uses TRBV18 and TRBJ2-6; tentatively, D is TRBD2 (6 bases). This CDR3 has 17 amino acids. Deletions cut 8 bases from V and 1 base from J, with 18 bases between. The germline gives CDR1 KGHSH, CDR2 LQKENI. The CDR3: CASPERAGKSGANVLTF. The CDR3 DNA sequence: TGTGCCAGCCCCGAGCGGGCCGGAAAGTCTGGGGCCAACGTCCTGACTTTC.

This rearrangement joins TRBV27 to TRBJ1-5; 7 nucleotides align to TRBD1. Looked up from germline, CDR1 is MNHEY and CDR2 is SMNVEV (reference sequence). Unmatched junction bases numbered 7, after V lost 5 bases and J lost 0 bases. CDR3 length equals 16 residues. The CDR3 spells CASSLKQGYSNQPQHF. The DNA for the CDR3 is TGTGCCAGCAGTCTAAAACAGGGGTATAGCAATCAGCCCCAGCATTTT.

The chain is built from TRBV27 and TRBJ1-4, with 8 bases aligning to TRBD1. The CDR3 covers 15 residues. With V trimmed by 5 bases and J by 7 bases, 9 bases remained unmatched. Germline assignment: CDR1 MNHEY and CDR2 SMNVEV (reference sequence). The CDR3 region is CASSLYQGAFEKLFF. DNA for the CDR3: TGTGCCAGCAGTCTATACCAGGGGGCATTTGAAAAACTGTTTTTT.

The chain uses TRBV2 and TRBJ2-6, with D tentatively TRBD1 (6 bases). This CDR3 is built from 17 residues. Trimming pared 8 bases from V and 0 bases from J, leaving 17 bases between. Germline V gene sequence: CDR1 SNHLY, CDR2 FYNNEI. In DNA form, the CDR3 reads TGTGCCAGCGCTCGGACAGCGAGTTCCTCTGGGGCCAACGTCCTGACTTTC. Translation gives CASARTASSSGANVLTF.

This clone was seen only a few times. The chain couples TRBV6-5 to TRBJ1-5; tentatively, D is TRBD1 (5 bases). V lost 7 bases and J 2 bases, leaving 15 bases between the germline ends. There are 15 residues in the CDR3. Germline V gene lookup returns CDR1 MNHEY and CDR2 SVGAGI. CDR3 in DNA: TGTGCCAGCACCCCCGGGGGGTCAGGCAATCAGCCCCAGCATTTT. It codes for CASTPGGSGNQPQHF.

The chain recombines TRBV4-2 with TRBJ2-5, with 7 bases lining up with TRBD2. The CDR3 sequence is 16 residues long. Trimming at V came to 0 bases and at J to 2 bases, leaving 6 bases not matched to a gene. Per the germline V gene, CDR1 is LGHNA and CDR2 is YNFKEQ. CDR3: CASSQDGSGEQETQYF. The CDR3 bases are TGTGCCAGCAGCCAAGATGGGAGCGGGGAGCAAGAGACCCAGTACTTC.

The chain is built from TRBV7-2 and TRBJ2-7; TRBD1 is a possible D gene (6 bases). Germline V gene data show CDR1 as SGHTA and CDR2 as FQGNSA. Trimming removed 2 bases from V and 2 bases from J, with 13 bases in between. The CDR3 extends over 15 amino acids. The CDR3 DNA reads as TGTGCCAGCAGCTTAAAGGCAGGGGAGCCCTACGAGCAGTACTTC. Translated, it gives CASSLKAGEPYEQYF.

This rearrangement joins TRBV9 to TRBJ1-3; TRBD1 matches at 11 bases. This CDR3 has 17 amino acids. The V gene's germline CDR1 is SGDLS and CDR2 YYNGEE. V lost 4 bases, J lost 0 bases, and 6 bases stayed unmatched. The CDR3 sequence is CASSLRDRGFSGNTIYF. CDR3 nucleotide sequence: TGTGCCAGCAGCCTCCGGGACAGGGGGTTCTCTGGAAACACCATATATTTT.

The J gene is TRBJ1-6, the V gene TRBV19, with a tentative D call TRBD1 (6 bases). The CDR3 is 11 residues long. Deletions cut 8 bases from V and 14 bases from J, with 13 bases between. Germline CDR1 reads LNHDA; CDR2 reads SQIVND (reference sequence). The CDR3 loop reads CASGARGTLHF. The CDR3 DNA reads TGTGCCAGTGGGGCGAGGGGGACCCTCCACTTT.

The chain couples TRBV9 to TRBJ1-1; D is unresolved. This CDR3 region has 14 residues. Germline values: CDR1 SGDLS, CDR2 YYNGEE. V lost 5 bases to trimming and J lost 1 base, with 12 bases between them. The DNA of the CDR3 is TGTGCCAGCAGTACCGGGATCGCGAACACTGAAGCTTTCTTT. Its translation is CASSTGIANTEAFF. Drawing the rest from reference TRBV9 and TRBJ1-1, the complete variable domain is DSGVTQTPKHLITATGQRVTLRCSPRSGDLSVYWYQQSLDQGLQFLIQYYNGEERAKGNILERFSAQQFPDLHSELNLSSLELGDSALYFCASSTGIANTEAFFGQGTRLTVV.

V is TRBV30 and J is TRBJ2-5; D uncertain. Germline CDR1 reads GTSNPN; CDR2 reads SVGIG (reference sequence). The V end lost 3 bases, the J end lost 2 bases, and 4 bases lay between the germline ends. CDR3 length: 11 residues. The CDR3 region has the DNA TGTGCCTGGAGCCGGCAAGAGACCCAGTACTTC. It encodes CAWSRQETQYF.

The chain uses TRBV6-5 and TRBJ1-3, with unresolved D. The CDR3 runs to 13 residues. The V end lost 7 bases, the J end lost 4 bases, and 11 bases lay between the germline ends. Germline V lookup: CDR1 MNHEY, CDR2 SVGAGI. CDR3: CASTSAGGNTIYF. The CDR3 DNA reads TGTGCCAGCACCTCGGCAGGAGGAAACACCATATATTTT.

The chain uses TRBV5-1 and TRBJ1-1; D may be TRBD1 (6 bases). The ends were cut back, 2 bases at V and 3 bases at J, with 8 bases in the middle. CDR3 length: 13 amino acids. Per the germline V gene, CDR1 is SGHRS and CDR2 is YFSETQ. CDR3 region: CASSFNRDTEAFF. The CDR3 DNA sequence: TGCGCCAGCAGCTTCAACAGGGACACTGAAGCTTTCTTT.

This chain joins TRBV12-5 and TRBJ2-1; perhaps TRBD1 as D (6 bases). Germline CDR1 is LGHNT and CDR2 is FRNRAP. The CDR3 covers 15 residues. V lost 11 bases and J lost 1, with 18 bases in between. The CDR3 coding sequence is TGTGCTTCATCAGGGACACGCGATTCCTACAATGAGCAGTTCTTC. Its protein is CASSGTRDSYNEQFF.

This clone was picked up one time. V and J are TRBV30 and TRBJ2-7; TRBD2 agrees at 8 bases. V dropped 3 bases and J dropped 2; count of bases not matched to a gene: 3. Germline CDR1 GTSNPN, CDR2 SVGIG (reference sequence). The length of the CDR3 is 13 residues. In DNA form, the CDR3 reads TGTGCCTGGAGGGTAGCGGGGACCTACGAGCAGTACTTC. Translation: CAWRVAGTYEQYF.

This clone was detected only a few times. V usage is TRBV5-1 and J usage is TRBJ2-4; tentative D call: TRBD1 (5 bases). This CDR3 has 15 residues. With 0 bases removed from V and 5 bases from J, the gap between germline ends came to 12 bases. Germline values: CDR1 SGHRS, CDR2 YFSETQ. The CDR3 loop reads CASSLGGLRENIQYF. Written as DNA, the CDR3 is TGCGCCAGCAGCTTGGGGGGCCTACGAGAAAACATTCAGTACTTC.

The count of this clone is one. This chain joins TRBV30 and TRBJ1-6, with TRBD1 matching over 10 bases. Germline trimming cut 2 bases from V and 10 bases from J; bases unmatched to any gene: 5. The CDR3 covers 14 residues. Germline CDR1 GTSNPN, CDR2 SVGIG (reference sequence). CDR3 protein: CAWSPGQGWSPLHF. In DNA, the CDR3 is TGTGCCTGGAGTCCGGGACAGGGGTGGTCACCCCTCCACTTT.

Comment on this clone: The junction shows a germline mismatch at one end, possibly a read error. The chain has TRBV7-9 and TRBJ1-3; 9 nucleotides align to TRBD1. Germline loops: CDR1 SEHNR, CDR2 FQNEAQ (reference sequence). CDR3 length: 16 residues. CDR3 region: CSSSLAGQGSGNTIYF. Here the CDR3 DNA reads TGTTCCAGCAGCCTGGCGGGACAGGGTTCGGGAAACACCATATATTTT.

The table lists this clone with a few counts. The V call is TRBV30, the J call TRBJ1-2; D gene uncertain. V shed 1 base and J shed 4 bases, with 19 bases lying between them. The germline V gene has CDR1 GTSNPN and CDR2 SVGIG (reference sequence). This CDR3 comprises 16 residues. The DNA for the CDR3 is TGTGCCTGGAGTGGAGCACTAGTGGTACAAAGCTATGGCTACACCTTC. This translates into CAWSGALVVQSYGYTF.

The gene calls are TRBV13 and TRBJ1-2; D is unclear. Trimming left V 0 bases short and J 4 bases short, with 9 bases between. The germline V gene encodes CDR1 PRHDT and CDR2 FYEKMQ (reference sequence). The CDR3 is 14 amino acids. For the CDR3, the DNA is TGTGCCAGCAGCTTAGGGCAGGATTTCTATGGCTACACCTTC. Translation: CASSLGQDFYGYTF.